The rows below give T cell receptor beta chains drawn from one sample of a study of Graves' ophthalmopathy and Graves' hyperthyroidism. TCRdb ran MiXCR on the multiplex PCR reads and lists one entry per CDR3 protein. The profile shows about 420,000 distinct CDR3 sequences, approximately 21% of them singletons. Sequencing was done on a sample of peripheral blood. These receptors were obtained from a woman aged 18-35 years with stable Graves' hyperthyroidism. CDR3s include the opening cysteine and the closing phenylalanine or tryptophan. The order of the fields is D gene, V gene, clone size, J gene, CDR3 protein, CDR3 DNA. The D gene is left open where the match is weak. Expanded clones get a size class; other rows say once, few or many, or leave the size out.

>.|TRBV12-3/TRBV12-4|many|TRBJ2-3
CASSPPRTDTQYF
TGTGCCAGCAGTCCGCCGCGCACAGATACGCAGTATTTT
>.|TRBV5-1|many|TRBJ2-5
CASSLQGLGQETQYF
TGCGCCAGCAGCTTGCAGGGGTTAGGGCAAGAGACCCAGTACTTC
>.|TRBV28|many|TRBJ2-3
CASSLYHDITDTQYF
TGTGCCAGCAGTTTATACCACGATATAACAGATACGCAGTATTTT
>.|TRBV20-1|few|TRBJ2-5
CSASRLVQETQYF
TGCAGTGCTAGCCGGCTAGTCCAAGAGACCCAGTACTTC
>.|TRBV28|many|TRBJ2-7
CASSFLTTGTSYEQYF
TGTGCCAGCAGTTTCCTGACGACAGGTACCTCCTACGAGCAGTACTTC
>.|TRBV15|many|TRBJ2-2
CATSSFAGELFF
TGTGCCACCAGCTCCTTCGCAGGGGAGCTGTTTTTT
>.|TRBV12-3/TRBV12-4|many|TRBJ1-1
CASSLGGASPFF
TGTGCCAGCAGCCTAGGGGGGGCCTCACCTTTCTTT
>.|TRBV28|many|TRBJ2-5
CASRYKLGSEETQYF
TGTGCCAGCAGGTACAAACTAGGCTCAGAAGAGACCCAGTACTTC
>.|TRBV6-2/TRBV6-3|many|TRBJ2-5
CASSPGATWETQYF
TGTGCCAGCAGTCCAGGGGCGACATGGGAGACCCAGTACTTC
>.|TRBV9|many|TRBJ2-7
CASSRGTSRGEQYF
TGTGCCAGCAGCAGGGGGACCTCACGGGGGGAGCAGTACTTC
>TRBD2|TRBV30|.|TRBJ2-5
CAWNYGRGGKTQYF
TGTGCCTGGAACTACGGGAGGGGTGGGAAGACCCAGTACTTC
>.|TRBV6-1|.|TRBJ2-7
CASERYEQYF
TGTGCCAGCGAGCGTTACGAGCAGTACTTC
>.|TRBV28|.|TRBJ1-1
CASSFVFRGGNTEAFF
TGTGCCAGCAGTTTCGTTTTTAGGGGCGGGAACACTGAAGCTTTCTTT
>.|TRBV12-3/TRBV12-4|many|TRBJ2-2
CASRLAARWGELFF
TGTGCCAGCAGATTAGCGGCACGATGGGGGGAGCTGTTTTTT
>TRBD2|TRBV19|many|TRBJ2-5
CASSISGSWGETQYF
TGTGCCAGTAGTATTAGCGGGAGTTGGGGAGAGACCCAGTACTTC
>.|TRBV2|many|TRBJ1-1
CASSEQGDTEAFF
TGTGCCAGCAGTGAACAAGGGGATACTGAAGCTTTCTTT
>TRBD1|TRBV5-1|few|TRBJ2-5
CASSPIWDRGLETQYF
TGCGCCAGCAGCCCGATATGGGACAGGGGGCTGGAGACCCAGTACTTC
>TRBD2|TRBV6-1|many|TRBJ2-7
CASSLAGSLSYEQYF
TGTGCCAGCAGCCTAGCGGGAAGTCTATCCTACGAGCAGTACTTC
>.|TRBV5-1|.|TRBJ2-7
CASSPRNGGYEQYF
TGCGCCAGCAGCCCCCGAAACGGGGGCTACGAGCAGTACTTC
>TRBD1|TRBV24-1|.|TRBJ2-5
CATSDGTGQETQYF
TGTGCCACCAGTGATGGGACAGGTCAAGAGACCCAGTACTTC
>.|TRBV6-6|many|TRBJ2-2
CASSSPVWLAEASPGELFF
TGTGCCAGCAGTTCGCCAGTCTGGTTAGCGGAGGCGTCCCCCGGGGAGCTGTTTTTT
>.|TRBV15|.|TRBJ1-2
CATSRALLRGEGYTF
TGTGCCACCAGCAGAGCCCTGCTTAGGGGCGAAGGCTACACCTTC
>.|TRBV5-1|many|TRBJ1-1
CASSPGGPGIEAFF
TGCGCCAGCAGCCCCGGGGGGCCTGGGATTGAAGCTTTCTTT
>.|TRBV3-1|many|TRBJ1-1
CASSQDYGGAKAFF
TGTGCCAGCAGCCAAGATTATGGCGGAGCAAAAGCTTTCTTT
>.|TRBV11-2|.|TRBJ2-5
CASSSGQPGQETQYF
TGTGCCAGCAGCTCGGGACAACCGGGGCAAGAGACCCAGTACTTC
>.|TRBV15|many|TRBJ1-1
CATSRLYAFGEGTEAFF
TGTGCCACCAGCAGATTGTACGCTTTCGGAGAGGGGACTGAAGCTTTCTTT
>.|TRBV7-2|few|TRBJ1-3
CASSLGAPSGNTIYF
TGTGCCAGCAGCTTGGGGGCCCCCTCTGGAAACACCATATATTTT
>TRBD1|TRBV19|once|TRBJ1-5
CASSIRIQGAWQPQHF
TGTGCCAGTAGTATTAGGATCCAGGGGGCATGGCAGCCCCAGCATTTT
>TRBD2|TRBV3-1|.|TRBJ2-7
CASSLAGKYEQYF
TGTGCCAGCAGCCTAGCGGGGAAGTACGAGCAGTACTTC
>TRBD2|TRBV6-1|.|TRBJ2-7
CASSGLAGEAYEQYF
TGTGCCAGCAGCGGGCTAGCGGGAGAGGCATACGAGCAGTACTTC
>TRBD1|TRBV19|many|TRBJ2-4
CASQTGERGSIKYF
TGTGCCAGCCAGACAGGGGAGAGAGGGAGCATTAAGTACTTC
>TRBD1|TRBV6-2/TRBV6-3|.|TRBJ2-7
CASSWDSVTSYEQYF
TGTGCCAGCAGTTGGGACAGCGTCACAAGCTACGAGCAGTACTTC
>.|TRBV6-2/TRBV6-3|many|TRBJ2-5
CASSYQPLRGPETQYF
TGTGCCAGCAGTTACCAACCGCTTAGAGGTCCAGAGACCCAGTACTTC
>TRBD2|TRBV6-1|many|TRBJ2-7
CASSSSGGSYEQYF
TGTGCCAGCAGCTCTAGCGGGGGATCCTACGAGCAGTACTTC
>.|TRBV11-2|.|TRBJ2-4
CASSFGSGKNIKYF
TGTGCCAGCAGCTTTGGTAGCGGAAAAAACATTAAGTACTTC
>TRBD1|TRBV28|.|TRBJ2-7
CASSSRGTGGEQYF
TGTGCCAGCAGTTCCCGGGGGACAGGGGGAGAGCAGTACTTC
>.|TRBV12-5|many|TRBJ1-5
CASGLVLGQQVNQPQHF
TGTGCTAGTGGTTTGGTCCTCGGACAGCAGGTAAATCAGCCCCAGCATTTT
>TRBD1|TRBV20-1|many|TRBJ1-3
CSALRDRGGNTIYF
TGCAGTGCCCTCCGGGACAGGGGAGGAAACACCATATATTTT
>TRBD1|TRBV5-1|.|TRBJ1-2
CASSPTGEYGYRF
TGCGCCAGCAGCCCGACAGGGGAGTATGGCTACAGGTTC
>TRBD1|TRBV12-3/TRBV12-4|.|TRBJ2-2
CASSSSGTGGVELFF
TGTGCCAGCAGTTCTTCCGGGACAGGGGGCGTGGAGCTGTTTTTT
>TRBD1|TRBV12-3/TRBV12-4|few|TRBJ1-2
CASSRTGQGEHYGYTF
TGTGCCAGCAGCAGGACGGGACAGGGGGAACACTATGGCTACACCTTC
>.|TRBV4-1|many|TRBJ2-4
CASSQPRLRGLPYKNIQYF
TGCGCCAGCAGCCAACCCCGACTCCGTGGACTACCCTACAAAAACATTCAGTACTTC
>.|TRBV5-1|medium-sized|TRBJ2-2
CASSLKSTGNTGELFF
TGCGCCAGCAGCTTAAAATCGACCGGGAACACCGGGGAGCTGTTTTTT
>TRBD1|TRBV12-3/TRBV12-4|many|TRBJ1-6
CASRGDRVSQTLRSYNSPLHF
TGTGCCAGCAGGGGGGACAGGGTTTCTCAAACGCTACGCTCCTATAATTCACCCCTCCACTTT